This T cell receptor (beta chain) was found in a study of blood T cell repertoires in COVID-19. Study-wide background: Collection of acute and convalescent COVID-19 samples took place in the United States, Italy and Spain.

Per the authors' pipeline: Reference gene primer amplification gave nucleated cell count estimates. The assay was immunoSEQ multiplex PCR, and TCRdb's table has in-frame clones only and misses some. That table furnishes V, J and clone size, whereas the DNA furnished D and trimming. The data show tens of thousands of clones, more than 75% seen once. This CDR3 has 15 amino acids. V dropped 4 bases and J dropped 5; count of bases not matched to a gene: 5. Germline V gene sequence: CDR1 MDHEN, CDR2 SYDVKM. The sequence was obtained from a human donor in a cohort sampled during active COVID-19. The chain carries TRBV28 and TRBJ1-6, with 7 bases that match TRBD1. The sequenced sample consisted of peripheral blood. CDR3 protein: CASSSPDRDNSPLHF. The CDR3 nucleotides are TGTGCCAGCAGTTCCCCCGACAGGGATAATTCACCCCTCCACTTT.